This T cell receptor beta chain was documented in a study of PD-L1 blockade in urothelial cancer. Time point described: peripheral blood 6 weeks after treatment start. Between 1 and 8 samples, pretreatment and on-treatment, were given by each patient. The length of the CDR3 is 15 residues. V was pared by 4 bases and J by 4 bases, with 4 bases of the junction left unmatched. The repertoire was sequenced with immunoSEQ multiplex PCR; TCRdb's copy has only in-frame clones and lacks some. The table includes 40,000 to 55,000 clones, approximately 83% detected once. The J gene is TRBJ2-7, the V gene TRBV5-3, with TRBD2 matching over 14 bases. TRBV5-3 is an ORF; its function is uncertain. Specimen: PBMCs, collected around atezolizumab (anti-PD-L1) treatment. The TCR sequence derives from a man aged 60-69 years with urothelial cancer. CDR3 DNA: TGTGCCAGAAGCCGACTAGCGGGGGGGAGATACGAGCAGTACTTC. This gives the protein CARSRLAGGRYEQYF.